In this sample, the clone carrying this T cell receptor (beta chain) turned up once. Its specificity is unknown. The protocol was immunoSEQ multiplex PCR, while the TCRdb copy is restricted to in-frame clones and leaves out a portion. The data show tens of thousands of clones, about 93% seen once. This entry is derived from a study of OX40 agonist ivuxolimab in advanced cancers. The wider study: The patients got ivuxolimab, which is an agonistic anti-OX40 (CD134) antibody. Ivuxolimab was delivered to patients intravenously every 2 weeks at doses spanning 0.01 to 10 mg/kg. Aged roughly 23 to 79 with a mean of about 63 years, they were almost 85% male. Overall study results and limits: Expanded peripheral T cells had an undetermined antigen specificity.

The CDR3 loop spans 14 amino acids. V gave up 4 bases and J gave up 3 bases; unmatched junction bases: 7. Germline V lookup: CDR1 SGHNT, CDR2 YYREEE (reference sequence). This specimen was CD4+ or CD8+ T cells sorted from blood, taken in a trial of the OX40 agonist ivuxolimab. The origin of this receptor is an adult with an advanced solid tumor such as melanoma, head and neck, liver or kidney cancer. V usage is TRBV5-4 and J usage is TRBJ2-7, with 7 bases matching TRBD1. CDR3 in amino acids: CASSEDRIYYEQYF. DNA for the CDR3: TGTGCCAGCAGCGAGGACAGGATTTACTACGAGCAGTACTTC.